The 21 T cell receptor beta chains given below trace back to one sample, sequenced in a study of T cell changes during pregnancy in multiple sclerosis. Clones were read by immunoSEQ multiplex PCR, and TCRdb kept only the in-frame ones, dropping some. This table has under 110,000 clones, roughly 92% appearing once. The input for sequencing was peripheral blood, taken after pregnancy. These receptors came from a female donor with multiple sclerosis, enrolled in a pregnancy study.

This clone was picked up one time. The chain combines TRBV19 with TRBJ2-7; 8 bases agree with TRBD1. CDR1 LNHDA and CDR2 SQIVND come from the germline V gene (reference sequence). V was pared by 5 bases and J by 1 base, with 4 bases of the junction left unmatched. The CDR3 length is 14 residues. CDR3 DNA: TGTGCCAGTAGTTTCGGGACAGGATCCTACGAGCAGTACTTC. This translates into CASSFGTGSYEQYF. Supplemented by reference TRBV19 and TRBJ2-7, the full variable domain reads DGGITQSPKYLFRKEGQNVTLSCEQNLNHDAMYWYRQDPGQGLRLIYYSQIVNDFQKGDIAEGYSVSREKKESFPLTVTSAQKNPTAFYLCASSFGTGSYEQYFGPGTRLTVT.

The rearrangement links TRBV5-7 to TRBJ2-7; 7 bases match TRBD2. TRBV5-7 carries the ORF label, with uncertain function. The junction had 4 bases not matched to a gene; V was cut back by 1 base and J by 0 bases. The CDR3 loop spans 15 amino acids. The CDR3 nucleotides read TGTGCCAGCAGCTTGTACCGGGACTACTCCTACGAGCAGTACTTC. Translation: CASSLYRDYSYEQYF.

This CDR3 reads CASRLTGNSNQPQHF. The CDR3, as DNA: TGTGCCAGCAGGCTGACAGGAAATAGCAATCAGCCCCAGCATTTT. The chain combines TRBV27 with TRBJ1-5; D is possibly TRBD1 (6 bases). CDR1 is MNHEY, CDR2 SMNVEV, per germline (reference sequence). The CDR3 totals 15 residues. The V end lost 6 bases, the J end lost 0 bases, and 12 bases lay between the germline ends.

The chain combines TRBV6-1 with TRBJ2-5; 9 nucleotides agree with TRBD2. The CDR3 totals 15 residues. The V segment lost 4 bases and the J segment 1 base; nucleotides outside the gene matches: 4. The germline CDR1 and CDR2 sequences are MNHNS and SASEGT. Written as DNA, the CDR3 is TGTGCCAGCAGTGTGCGCGGGAGGGCCCAAGAGACCCAGTACTTC. Protein sequence: CASSVRGRAQETQYF.

The chain has TRBV7-9 and TRBJ1-6; possible D gene TRBD1, 5 bases. The length of the CDR3 is 15 residues. The ends were cut back, 4 bases at V and 7 bases at J, with 14 bases in the middle. The germline V gene encodes CDR1 SEHNR and CDR2 FQNEAQ (reference sequence). The CDR3 reads CASSSTLDINSPLHF. The CDR3 coding sequence is TGTGCCAGCAGCTCAACCCTGGACATCAATTCACCCCTCCACTTT.

This clone was detected once. CDR3 in amino acids: CASSIRQGIGAYQPQHF. In DNA, the CDR3 is TGTGCCAGTAGTATCAGACAGGGGATAGGGGCCTATCAGCCCCAGCATTTT. The chain carries TRBV19 and TRBJ1-5; 8 bases line up with TRBD1. The germline gives CDR1 LNHDA, CDR2 SQIVND (reference sequence). V lost 3 bases, J lost 5 bases, and 12 bases stayed unmatched. The CDR3 runs 17 residues.

The V and J genes are TRBV6-1 and TRBJ1-4, with D maybe TRBD1 (5 bases). The CDR3 has 14 amino acids. Germline CDR1 reads MNHNS; CDR2 reads SASEGT. V was clipped by 0 bases and J by 10 bases, with 12 bases between them. The CDR3 DNA sequence: TGTGCCAGCAGTGAAGCGTCGGGGGGGGGAAAACTGTTTTTT. It encodes CASSEASGGGKLFF.

The V gene is TRBV5-1, the J gene TRBJ2-1, with 7 bases aligning to TRBD1. CDR1 is SGHRS, CDR2 YFSETQ, per germline. Unmatched junction bases numbered 9, after V lost 5 bases and J lost 7 bases. This CDR3 is 14 amino acids long. The DNA for the CDR3 is TGCGCCAGCAGTACCGGGGACAGTGGTAATGAGCAGTTCTTC. It codes for CASSTGDSGNEQFF.

The chain joins TRBV27 to TRBJ2-1, with 9 positions matching TRBD1. The CDR3 totals 15 residues. J gave up 13 bases and V 5 bases, and 15 bases lay outside the gene matches. Germline V lookup: CDR1 MNHEY, CDR2 SMNVEV (reference sequence). For the CDR3, the DNA is TGTGCCAGCAGTCAGCAACAGGGGGCGCGGAGGAATCAGTTCTTC. Amino acids: CASSQQQGARRNQFF.

The rearrangement links TRBV5-1 to TRBJ2-3; D is possibly TRBD1 (6 bases). Germline V gene lookup returns CDR1 SGHRS and CDR2 YFSETQ. The CDR3 is 16 residues long. The germline V and J ends were trimmed by 0 bases and 2 bases, with 13 bases remaining between them. The CDR3 nucleotides are TGCGCCAGCAGCTTGGGTGGGGGCCTTTACACAGATACGCAGTATTTT. It specifies CASSLGGGLYTDTQYF.

The chain combines TRBV18 with TRBJ1-5; 12 bases align to TRBD1. The junction had 5 bases not matched to a gene; V was cut back by 6 bases and J by 2 bases. Per germline, CDR1 KGHSH and CDR2 LQKENI. This CDR3 region has 16 residues. This CDR3 is CASSPGQGAGNQPQHF. The CDR3 DNA reads TGTGCCAGCTCCCCGGGACAGGGGGCCGGCAATCAGCCCCAGCATTTT.

J is TRBJ2-7 and V is TRBV14, with D possibly TRBD2 on 6 matching bases. The V gene lost 2 bases and the J gene lost 2 bases, with 10 bases spanning the gap. The CDR3 totals 14 residues. Germline loops: CDR1 SGHDN, CDR2 FVKESK. Here the CDR3 reads CASSQSGRTYEQYF. CDR3 nucleotide sequence: TGTGCCAGCAGCCAAAGCGGGCGTACCTACGAGCAGTACTTC. Complete variable domain (other parts from reference TRBV14 and TRBJ2-7): EAGVTQFPSHSVIEKGQTVTLRCDPISGHDNLYWYRRVMGKEIKFLLHFVKESKQDESGMPNNRFLAERTGGTYSTLKVQPAELEDSGVYFCASSQSGRTYEQYFGPGTRLTVT.

The rearrangement links TRBV27 to TRBJ1-1, with TRBD1 as a possible D gene (6 bases). Trimming cost V 7 bases and J 4 bases, with 16 bases left between them. This CDR3 has 14 residues. Germline CDR1 is MNHEY and CDR2 is SMNVEV (reference sequence). The CDR3 region is CASKIQGLLTEAFF. The CDR3 DNA follows: TGTGCCAGCAAAATTCAGGGGCTCCTCACTGAAGCTTTCTTT.

The V call is TRBV6-5, the J call TRBJ1-5; D is uncertain. Germline loops: CDR1 MNHEY, CDR2 SVGAGI. CDR3 size: 13 residues. V was cut by 2 bases and J by 7 bases, with 9 bases left in between. CDR3 bases: TGTGCCAGCAGTTACGGGCGTTCCCAGCCCCAGCATTTT. This encodes CASSYGRSQPQHF.

V gene TRBV5-1 combines with J gene TRBJ2-1; 13 bases map to TRBD2. Germline V gene data show CDR1 as SGHRS and CDR2 as YFSETQ. J lost 8 bases, V lost 3 bases, and 5 bases had no gene match. The CDR3 totals 15 residues. In nucleotides, the CDR3 is TGCGCCAGCAGCTCCGGACTAGCGGGAGATTATGAGCAGTTCTTC. Translated, it gives CASSSGLAGDYEQFF.

The CDR3 sequence: CASSFPGLAVYNEQFF. DNA for the CDR3: TGTGCCAGCAGCTTCCCTGGACTAGCGGTGTACAATGAGCAGTTCTTC. V usage is TRBV13 and J usage is TRBJ2-1; 10 bases agree with TRBD2. The junction had 6 bases not matched to a gene; V was cut back by 3 bases and J by 4 bases. Per the germline V gene, CDR1 is PRHDT and CDR2 is FYEKMQ (reference sequence). This CDR3 comprises 16 residues.

This rearrangement joins TRBV5-6 to TRBJ2-3; 12 bases are shared with TRBD2. Germline CDR1 is SGHDT and CDR2 is YYEEEE. The junction had 10 bases not matched to a gene; V was cut back by 4 bases and J by 4 bases. CDR3 length: 17 residues. The CDR3 spells CASSPPPSGRAADTQYF. CDR3 DNA sequence: TGTGCCAGCAGCCCCCCACCTAGCGGGAGGGCCGCAGATACGCAGTATTTT. Complete variable domain (other parts from reference TRBV5-6 and TRBJ2-3): DAGVTQSPTHLIKTRGQQVTLRCSPKSGHDTVSWYQQALGQGPQFIFQYYEEEERQRGNFPDRFSGHQFPNYSSELNVNALLLGDSALYLCASSPPPSGRAADTQYFGPGTRLTVL.

The J gene is TRBJ2-3, the V gene TRBV9; tentative D call: TRBD2 (5 bases). The CDR3 has 14 amino acids. Per the germline V gene, CDR1 is SGDLS and CDR2 is YYNGEE. The V end was cut by 0 bases, the J end by 0 bases, with 5 bases between. The CDR3 region has the DNA TGTGCCAGCAGCGTAGGGACTAGCACAGATACGCAGTATTTT. Its protein product is CASSVGTSTDTQYF.

The CDR3 here is CAWSDGTAGGSPLHF. CDR3 DNA sequence: TGTGCCTGGAGTGACGGGACAGCTGGGGGCTCACCCCTCCACTTT. V usage is TRBV30 and J usage is TRBJ1-6, with 7 bases identical to TRBD1. V gave up 1 base and J gave up 10 bases; unmatched junction bases: 10. The germline V gene encodes CDR1 GTSNPN and CDR2 SVGIG (reference sequence). The CDR3 is 15 amino acids.

This clone was seen a handful of times. The chain joins TRBV6-5 to TRBJ2-1, with 9 bases matching TRBD1. The CDR3 has 11 amino acids. Per the germline V gene, CDR1 is MNHEY and CDR2 is SVGAGI. V shed 5 bases, J shed 13 bases, and the junction held 3 bases outside the gene matches. The CDR3 reads CASSQQGAQFF. The CDR3 DNA reads as TGTGCCAGCAGTCAACAGGGGGCTCAGTTCTTC.

V gene TRBV10-3 combines with J gene TRBJ2-2, with 7 nucleotides matching TRBD2. The CDR3 is 13 residues long. Germline V gene lookup returns CDR1 ENHRY and CDR2 SYGVKD. V was clipped by 2 bases and J by 6 bases; unmatched bases: 0. CDR3 coding DNA: TGTGCCATCAGTGAGACTAGCGCCGGGGAGCTGTTTTTT. Residues: CAISETSAGELFF.